Below, 26 T cell receptor beta chains from the same sample are listed, as sequenced in a study of Ad26.COV2.S vaccination and SARS-CoV-2 variants. TCRdb's table, derived via immunoSEQ multiplex PCR, lists solely in-frame clones and lacks some. The sample shows about 420,000 clones, approximately 88% of them seen only once. Sample treatment: around 19 received Ad26.COV2.S at low or high dose, single or two shots; several received placebo; per-sample allocation not given. The study sampled participants on day 63 after the first vaccine or placebo injection. Sequences were derived from peripheral blood, sampled in a trial of Ad26.COV2.S vaccine versus placebo. These receptors all come from a person aged 18-65 years who received the Ad26.COV2.S COVID-19 vaccine or a placebo.

The V and J genes are TRBV18 and TRBJ2-1; the D gene is possibly TRBD2 (6 bases). CDR3 length equals 16 residues. The germline gives CDR1 KGHSH, CDR2 LQKENI. Trimming removed 1 base at V and 2 bases at J, with 12 bases between. The CDR3, as DNA: TGTGCCAGCTCACCACAGCGGGCGACCCCCTACAATGAGCAGTTCTTC. Protein sequence: CASSPQRATPYNEQFF.

The V gene is TRBV30, the J gene TRBJ1-2, with D possibly being TRBD1 (5 bases). Trimming removed 5 bases from V and 6 bases from J, with 10 bases in between. Germline V gene sequence: CDR1 GTSNPN, CDR2 SVGIG (reference sequence). The CDR3 consists of 11 residues. The CDR3 bases are TGTGCCTGGTGGGGGGGTGATGGCTACACCTTC. Amino acid sequence: CAWWGGDGYTF.

The gene calls are TRBV4-3 and TRBJ1-6, with TRBD1 as a possible D gene (5 bases). This CDR3 contains 16 residues. Trimming left V 0 bases short and J 10 bases short, with 16 bases between. From germline, CDR1 is LGHNA and CDR2 YSLEER. The CDR3 nucleotides read TGCGCCAGCAGCCAAGAACTAGTCCAGGGTGTCTCACCCCTCCACTTT. It encodes CASSQELVQGVSPLHF.

This chain uses TRBV6-2 or TRBV6-3 with TRBJ2-2; D might be TRBD1 or TRBD2, each matching 5 bases. The V end lost 6 bases, the J end lost 6 bases, and 14 bases lay between the germline ends. Per the germline V gene, CDR1 is MNHEY and CDR2 is SVGEGT. This CDR3 is built from 14 residues. CDR3 sequence reads: CASSSLRDAGELFF. The CDR3 DNA follows: TGTGCCAGCAGCTCACTTCGGGACGCCGGGGAGCTGTTTTTT.

This clone was recorded once. This chain uses TRBV10-3 with TRBJ2-1; TRBD2 aligns across 10 bases. With 2 bases clipped from V and 8 bases from J, the junction kept 6 bases outside the gene matches. This CDR3 is 15 amino acids long. Per germline, CDR1 ENHRY and CDR2 SYGVKD. CDR3 loop: CAISEASGGAYEQFF. The CDR3 DNA sequence: TGTGCCATCAGTGAGGCCAGCGGGGGGGCCTATGAGCAGTTCTTC.

This CDR3 is CASSTTTGKGNQPQHF. Here the CDR3 DNA reads TGTGCCAGCAGCACCACGACAGGGAAGGGCAATCAGCCCCAGCATTTT. The chain uses TRBV9 and TRBJ1-5; TRBD1 matches 7 bases. The trim removed 4 bases at V and 2 bases at J, leaving 9 bases unmatched. CDR1 SGDLS and CDR2 YYNGEE come from the germline V gene. The CDR3 covers 16 residues.

The chain combines TRBV12-2 with TRBJ2-2; whether TRBD1, the table's D call, matches the DNA was not checked. TRBV12-2 is a pseudogene segment. This CDR3 has 16 amino acids. CDR3 region: CASRFVGTGRTGELFF. DNA of the CDR3: TGTGCAAGTCGCTTTGTTGGGACAGGACGAACCGGGGAGCTGTTTTTT.

V gene TRBV28 combines with J gene TRBJ1-1, with D possibly being TRBD1 (5 bases). V lost 4 bases, J lost 1 base, and 13 bases lay in between. CDR3 length: 15 amino acids. Germline CDR1 reads MDHEN; CDR2 reads SYDVKM. DNA of the CDR3: TGTGCCAGCAGTTCCCCACAGGTAGGGAACACTGAAGCTTTCTTT. It encodes CASSSPQVGNTEAFF. Based on the CDR3 plus reference TRBV28 and TRBJ1-1, the full variable domain is DVKVTQSSRYLVKRTGEKVFLECVQDMDHENMFWYRQDPGLGLRLIYFSYDVKMKEKGDIPEGYSVSREKKERFSLILESASTNQTSMYLCASSSPQVGNTEAFFGQGTRLTVV.

The chain combines TRBV5-1 with TRBJ2-5; maybe TRBD1 (5 bases). V was clipped by 2 bases and J by 1 base, with 21 bases between them. The CDR3 totals 18 residues. CDR1 is SGHRS and CDR2 is YFSETQ in the germline V gene. For the CDR3, the DNA is TGCGCCAGCAGCTTAGGGGCTTCGAAGCCGGCCCTCCAAGAGACCCAGTACTTC. Amino acids: CASSLGASKPALQETQYF.

The chain joins TRBV6-6 to TRBJ2-7, with TRBD1 as a possible D gene (6 bases). The CDR3 contains 14 residues. Germline CDR1 and CDR2: MNHNY and SVGAGI (reference sequence). V lost 5 bases to trimming and J lost 5 bases, with 16 bases between them. CDR3 DNA: TGTGCCAGCAGTGACCGAACAGGGAACGACGAGCAGTACTTC. Residues: CASSDRTGNDEQYF.

This clone came up once. The chain has TRBV5-1 and TRBJ2-1; 12 bases agree with TRBD2. The V gene's germline CDR1 is SGHRS and CDR2 YFSETQ. The J segment lost 9 bases and the V segment lost 0 bases, leaving 7 bases of the junction unmatched. The CDR3 length is 16 residues. CDR3 loop: CASSLEGLAGLGEQFF. The CDR3 DNA reads as TGCGCCAGCAGCTTGGAAGGACTAGCGGGGTTGGGTGAGCAGTTCTTC.

The chain combines TRBV18 with TRBJ1-2, with 11 nucleotides matching TRBD1. V shed 5 bases, J shed 3 bases, and the junction held 5 bases outside the gene matches. This CDR3 is built from 15 residues. Germline loops: CDR1 KGHSH, CDR2 LQKENI. In nucleotides, the CDR3 is TGTGCCAGCTCAGCGCCGGGACAGGGGGACTATGGCTACACCTTC. As protein: CASSAPGQGDYGYTF.

This clone was recorded only once. The chain couples TRBV9 to TRBJ2-4, with 8 bases aligning to TRBD1. The CDR3 has 16 amino acids. The junction had 8 bases not matched to a gene; V was cut back by 3 bases and J by 3 bases. CDR1 and CDR2 (germline): SGDLS, YYNGEE. This chain's CDR3 is CASSEPSTGGKNIQYF. Here the CDR3 DNA reads TGTGCCAGCAGCGAGCCCTCTACAGGGGGCAAAAACATTCAGTACTTC.

The chain uses TRBV29-1 and TRBJ1-2; a possible D gene is TRBD1 (5 bases). The CDR3 is 14 residues long. Per germline, CDR1 SQVTM and CDR2 ANQGSEA. Deletions cut 4 bases from V and 7 bases from J, with 19 bases between. CDR3: CSVGGEAGTVGYTF. As DNA, the CDR3 is TGCAGCGTTGGCGGAGAGGCAGGGACGGTTGGCTACACCTTC. The full variable domain, rest sourced from reference TRBV29-1 and TRBJ1-2, is SAVISQKPSRDICQRGTSLTIQCQVDSQVTMMFWYRQQPGQSLTLIATANQGSEATYESGFVIDKFPISRPNLTFSTLTVSNMSPEDSSIYLCSVGGEAGTVGYTFGSGTRLTVV.

The chain uses TRBV5-6 and TRBJ1-6; D call uncertain. CDR3 size: 13 residues. CDR1 and CDR2 (germline): SGHDT, YYEEEE. V dropped 2 bases and J dropped 14 bases, with 14 bases sitting between them. The CDR3 here is CASSFPQGFSLHF. Here the CDR3 DNA reads TGTGCCAGCAGCTTTCCCCAAGGGTTTTCCCTCCACTTT.

V usage is TRBV3-1 (or the pseudogene TRBV3-2) and J usage is TRBJ1-2; the D gene is possibly TRBD1 (6 bases). The CDR3 runs 13 residues. Germline-derived CDR1 and CDR2 are LGHDT and YNNKEL (reference sequence). V gave up 6 bases and J gave up 2 bases, with 10 bases separating them. The CDR3 bases are TGTGCCAGCAGGTCCACAGGGAACTATGGCTACACCTTC. Translation gives CASRSTGNYGYTF.

The genes are TRBV4-2 and TRBJ2-7; weak D call: TRBD2 (6 bases). The CDR3 contains 15 residues. V lost 4 bases, J lost 3 bases, and 16 bases lay in between. Germline CDR1 reads LGHNA; CDR2 reads YNFKEQ. The CDR3, as DNA: TGTGCCAGCAGCCTAGCGGCAGACATCTACTACGAGCAGTACTTC. This gives the protein CASSLAADIYYEQYF.

The chain uses TRBV28 and TRBJ1-1; D unclear. V shed 11 bases and J shed 0 bases, with 10 bases lying between them. Germline CDR1 MDHEN, CDR2 SYDVKM. The CDR3 covers 12 residues. The CDR3, as DNA: TGTGCCCTGGGCGCTTTGAACACTGAAGCTTTCTTT. It yields the protein CALGALNTEAFF.

The CDR3 loop reads CCLASQGASPTQYF. CDR3 nucleotide sequence: TGTTGCCTGGCATCCCAGGGGGCCTCACCCACGCAGTATTTT. The chain uses TRBV30 and TRBJ2-3; 8 bases align to TRBD1. The length of the CDR3 is 14 residues. Germline-derived CDR1 and CDR2 are GTSNPN and SVGIG (reference sequence).

This rearrangement joins TRBV19 to TRBJ1-2; D uncertain. The CDR3 totals 13 residues. Germline values: CDR1 LNHDA, CDR2 SQIVND (reference sequence). Deletions cut 5 bases from V and 2 bases from J, with 9 bases between. The CDR3: CASSLTGNYGYTF. The DNA for the CDR3 is TGTGCCAGTAGTCTGACGGGGAACTATGGCTACACCTTC.

The rearrangement joins TRBV19 to TRBJ2-1; 14 nucleotides line up with TRBD2. The CDR3 runs to 14 residues. V lost 10 bases to trimming and J lost 8 bases; unmatched junction nucleotides: 7. Germline-derived CDR1 and CDR2 are LNHDA and SQIVND (reference sequence). CDR3 sequence (DNA): TGTGCCACCCGACTAGCGGGGGGGAAAGATGAGCAGTTCTTC. Translating gives CATRLAGGKDEQFF.

The chain joins TRBV27 to TRBJ1-2, with 8 bases that match TRBD1. Trimming cost V 5 bases and J 1 base; bases outside gene matches: 12. The CDR3 is 17 amino acids. Looked up from germline, CDR1 is MNHEY and CDR2 is SMNVEV (reference sequence). Here the CDR3 DNA reads TGTGCCAGCAGTCAATATCTCGGACAGGGTCTTAACTATGGCTACACCTTC. Translated, it gives CASSQYLGQGLNYGYTF.

This chain uses TRBV11-3 with TRBJ2-5; D possibly matches TRBD1 or TRBD2 (5 bases each). V shed 5 bases and J shed 5 bases, with 15 bases lying between them. The CDR3 consists of 14 residues. Per the germline V gene, CDR1 is SGHNT and CDR2 is YENEEA. The CDR3 reads CASSPPGTQETQYF. CDR3 DNA: TGTGCCAGCAGCCCCCCTGGGACCCAGGAGACCCAGTACTTC.

This clone was observed once. This chain connects TRBV20-1 to TRBJ1-3; D uncertain. The V gene lost 6 bases and the J gene lost 8 bases, with 11 bases spanning the gap. The CDR3 covers 11 residues. Germline V gene lookup returns CDR1 DFQATT and CDR2 SNEGSKA (reference sequence). This chain's CDR3 is CSAEDRDTIYF. The CDR3 DNA is TGCAGTGCCGAGGACCGGGACACCATATATTTT.

V is TRBV6-1 and J is TRBJ2-5, with a weak D call TRBD1 (6 bases). This CDR3 is built from 13 residues. Trimming took 3 bases from V and 4 from J, leaving 9 bases between them. Per the germline V gene, CDR1 is MNHNS and CDR2 is SASEGT. The CDR3 is CASSETGRETQYF. Written as DNA, the CDR3 is TGTGCCAGCAGTGAGACAGGCCGAGAGACCCAGTACTTC.

In this sample, this clone turned up a few times. The rearrangement uses TRBV19 and TRBJ2-7; 7 nucleotides align to TRBD2. V gave up 5 bases and J gave up 0 bases; unmatched junction bases: 13. The CDR3 runs 17 residues. Germline CDR1 LNHDA, CDR2 SQIVND (reference sequence). The CDR3 region is CASSASLQRGGSYEQYF. The CDR3 DNA follows: TGTGCCAGTAGTGCGTCCCTCCAGCGGGGCGGCTCCTACGAGCAGTACTTC.